These 17 T cell receptor beta chains share one sample of origin, sequenced in a study of T cell changes during pregnancy in multiple sclerosis. Sequencing was performed with immunoSEQ multiplex PCR; in TCRdb, only in-frame clones are kept and a portion is missing. In the table there are under 70,000 clones, about nine tenths of which are singletons. This material consisted of peripheral blood, taken in the third trimester of pregnancy. The source is a female donor in good health, enrolled as a control in a pregnancy study.

The chain uses TRBV6-1 and TRBJ2-7; TRBD2 aligns across 7 bases. This CDR3 spans 13 amino acids. With V trimmed by 8 bases and J by 3 bases, 7 bases remained unmatched. Per the germline V gene, CDR1 is MNHNS and CDR2 is SASEGT. The CDR3 DNA is TGTGCCAGCCTGGCTAGCGGACACTACGAGCAGTACTTC. Encoded protein: CASLASGHYEQYF.

The chain links TRBV7-2 to TRBJ2-7, with 7 bases aligning to TRBD2. Unmatched junction bases numbered 4, after V lost 1 base and J lost 4 bases. CDR1 SGHTA and CDR2 FQGNSA come from the germline V gene. CDR3 length equals 14 residues. The CDR3 spells CASSLERGPYEQYF. In nucleotides, the CDR3 is TGTGCCAGCAGCTTAGAGCGGGGACCATACGAGCAGTACTTC. The entire variable domain, with the rest obtained from reference TRBV7-2 and TRBJ2-7, is as follows: GAGVSQSPSNKVTEKGKDVELRCDPISGHTALYWYRQSLGQGLEFLIYFQGNSAPDKSGLPSDRFSAERTGGSVSTLTIQRTQQEDSAVYLCASSLERGPYEQYFGPGTRLTVT.

Only one count was recorded for this clone. The chain employs TRBV6-6 and TRBJ1-4; 7 positions match TRBD1. Trimming took 5 bases from V and 6 from J; bases not matched to a gene: 9. The CDR3 is 15 residues long. In germline, CDR1 is MNHNY, CDR2 SVGAGI (reference sequence). The CDR3 is CASSNGDRGHEKLFF. The CDR3 region has the DNA TGTGCCAGCAGTAACGGGGACAGAGGGCATGAAAAACTGTTTTTT.

The chain uses TRBV29-1 and TRBJ2-2, with D possibly being TRBD1 (6 bases). From germline, CDR1 is SQVTM and CDR2 ANQGSEA. The CDR3 has 14 amino acids. V was trimmed by 5 bases and J by 3 bases, leaving 13 bases between them. As DNA, the CDR3 is TGCAGCGTTCGTCAGGGGATAGACACCGGGGAGCTGTTTTTT. Translating it yields CSVRQGIDTGELFF.

The gene calls are TRBV21-1 and TRBJ2-3; no check of the table's D call, TRBD2, against the DNA was made. TRBV21-1 is reported as a pseudogene. CDR3 length equals 16 residues. The CDR3 region is CASSSGTSGSVDTQYF. DNA of the CDR3: TGTGCCAGCAGCAGTGGGACTAGCGGGAGTGTAGATACGCAGTATTTT.

This clone was seen just once. The chain carries TRBV2 and TRBJ2-5; 9 nucleotides line up with TRBD1. Germline CDR1 reads SNHLY; CDR2 reads FYNNEI. This CDR3 has 17 amino acids. J gave up 5 bases and V 6 bases, and 16 bases lay outside the gene matches. The CDR3, as DNA: TGTGCCAGCAGCCCCGCGGCCCCCACAGGGGGCAAGGAGACCCAGTACTTC. Translated: CASSPAAPTGGKETQYF.

V and J are TRBV2 and TRBJ2-4; 10 bases match TRBD2. This CDR3 has 13 amino acids. Germline CDR1 reads SNHLY; CDR2 reads FYNNEI. Trimming took 6 bases from V and 8 from J; bases not matched to a gene: 4. The CDR3 region has the DNA TGTGCCAGCAGAATCACTAGCGGGGACATTCAGTACTTC. Its translation is CASRITSGDIQYF.

The CDR3 loop reads CASSLSFGVESEQFF. The CDR3 DNA is TGTGCCAGCAGCTTAAGTTTCGGTGTCGAGTCTGAGCAGTTCTTC. This rearrangement joins TRBV7-6 to TRBJ2-1, with D unresolved. The ends were cut back, 2 bases at V and 9 bases at J, with 17 bases in the middle. The CDR3 is made up of 15 amino acids. In germline, CDR1 is SGHVS, CDR2 FNYEAQ. Filled out from reference TRBV7-6 and TRBJ2-1, the complete variable domain reads GAGVSQSPRYKVTKRGQDVALRCDPISGHVSLYWYRQALGQGPEFLTYFNYEAQQDKSGLPNDRFSAERPEGSISTLTIQRTEQRDSAMYRCASSLSFGVESEQFFGPGTRLTVL.

This clone was observed a single time. V usage is TRBV27 and J usage is TRBJ1-2; the match to TRBD1 covers 7 bases. CDR3 length: 14 amino acids. Trimming at V came to 6 bases and at J to 2 bases, leaving 6 bases not matched to a gene. Looked up from germline, CDR1 is MNHEY and CDR2 is SMNVEV (reference sequence). The CDR3 loop is CASRNTGENYGYTF. DNA for the CDR3: TGTGCCAGCAGGAATACAGGGGAGAACTATGGCTACACCTTC.

This chain uses TRBV18 with TRBJ2-1; 9 bases align to TRBD1. Trimming at V came to 3 bases and at J to 6 bases, leaving 9 bases not matched to a gene. Germline V CDR1 and CDR2: KGHSH, LQKENI. This CDR3 comprises 16 residues. CDR3 sequence (DNA): TGTGCCAGCTCACCCCCAGAACAGGGGGCTGGCAATGAGCAGTTCTTC. Its protein is CASSPPEQGAGNEQFF.

This clone came up once. The chain recombines TRBV7-8 with TRBJ1-2; 9 positions match TRBD1. The J segment lost 4 bases and the V segment lost 5 bases, leaving 11 bases of the junction unmatched. Per the germline V gene, CDR1 is SGHVS and CDR2 is FQNEAQ. The CDR3 runs to 16 residues. The CDR3 region is CASSPQSGTGSYGYTF. CDR3 bases: TGTGCCAGCAGCCCCCAGTCCGGGACAGGGAGCTATGGCTACACCTTC.

The chain joins TRBV6-1 to TRBJ1-2, with D uncertain. The CDR3 is 12 residues long. Trimming removed 2 bases from V and 4 bases from J, with 5 bases in between. The germline gives CDR1 MNHNS, CDR2 SASEGT. CDR3 DNA: TGTGCCAGCAGTGAAAGGAGCTATGGCTACACCTTC. It is translated as CASSERSYGYTF.

This clone was seen only a few times. The J gene is TRBJ2-1, the V gene TRBV5-1, with 9 bases fitting TRBD1. This CDR3 region has 16 residues. J gave up 6 bases and V 4 bases, and 11 bases lay outside the gene matches. The germline V gene encodes CDR1 SGHRS and CDR2 YFSETQ. CDR3 region: CASSIGEQGARNEQFF. CDR3 DNA: TGCGCCAGCAGCATTGGGGAACAGGGGGCGCGCAATGAGCAGTTCTTC.

The V and J genes are TRBV2 and TRBJ1-4, with TRBD1 identical over 8 bases. CDR3 size: 14 residues. Germline V gene lookup returns CDR1 SNHLY and CDR2 FYNNEI. The trim removed 6 bases at V and 8 bases at J, leaving 8 bases unmatched. CDR3 DNA: TGTGCCAGCAGCCAGGACAGGGCATTCGAAAAACTGTTTTTT. This gives the protein CASSQDRAFEKLFF.

Regarding this clone: The junction departs from the called germline gene at one end, perhaps through a read error. This chain connects TRBV7-7 to TRBJ2-2; TRBD2 agrees at 9 bases. This CDR3 has 17 residues. Germline CDR1 is SSHAT and CDR2 is FNYEAQ (reference sequence). The CDR3 nucleotides read TGTGCTAGCAGCCCCAAATCCCGAGCGGGAGGCACCGGGGAGCTGTTTTTT. Protein sequence: CASSPKSRAGGTGELFF.

This chain connects TRBV6-1 to TRBJ1-1; D is perhaps TRBD1 (5 bases). V was trimmed by 6 bases and J by 1 base, leaving 12 bases between them. The CDR3 is 14 amino acids. Germline V CDR1 and CDR2: MNHNS, SASEGT. The CDR3 loop reads CASRVFGQNTEAFF. For the CDR3, the DNA is TGTGCCAGCAGGGTTTTCGGACAGAACACTGAAGCTTTCTTT.

This clone came up a few times. The chain combines TRBV7-2 with TRBJ1-2, with 7 bases fitting TRBD1. Germline loops: CDR1 SGHTA, CDR2 FQGNSA. V trimming: 2 bases; J trimming: 6 bases; junction bases outside the gene matches: 12. This CDR3 comprises 16 residues. The CDR3 nucleotides are TGTGCCAGCAGCTTACCCGACAGGGCTAATGCCCATGGCTACACCTTC. It specifies CASSLPDRANAHGYTF.